This entry features one T cell receptor beta chain sequence. The data derive from a study of CD8 T cells in Susac syndrome. The study sequenced TCR beta in blood CD8+ and CD4+ T cells. The TEMRA cells underwent FACS enrichment, while the CD8+ and CD4+ T cells underwent negative isolation. Reverse transcription of roughly 0.5 to 1 ug RNA was carried out with random hexamers. Using its own MiXCR run on the immunoSEQ multiplex PCR reads, TCRdb lists one record per CDR3 protein. The data hold about 440,000 distinct CDR3 sequences, with around 85% observed a single time. CDR1 LNHDA and CDR2 SQIVND come from the germline V gene (reference sequence). V shed 5 bases and J shed 1 base, with 5 bases lying between them. This CDR3 has 12 amino acids.

This chain connects TRBV19 to TRBJ2-5; D remains ambiguous. Sequences were obtained from CD8+ T cells from PBMCs. The receptor's source is a human donor with multiple sclerosis. The chain's CDR3 is CASSDTQETQYF. In nucleotides, the CDR3 is TGTGCCAGTAGTGACACCCAAGAGACCCAGTACTTC. The full variable domain, with the rest looked up from reference TRBV19 and TRBJ2-5, is DGGITQSPKYLFRKEGQNVTLSCEQNLNHDAMYWYRQDPGQGLRLIYYSQIVNDFQKGDIAEGYSVSREKKESFPLTVTSAQKNPTAFYLCASSDTQETQYFGPGTRLLVL.